Presented here are 19 T cell receptor beta chains from one specimen sequenced in a study of T cell responses to AZD1222 COVID-19 vaccine. Only in-frame clones appear in the TCRdb table, and some are missing; sequencing was by immunoSEQ multiplex PCR. The table records about 110,000 clones, roughly 90% of them present only once. This sample comprised peripheral blood, obtained on day 0 of AZD1222 vaccination. All receptors come from an adult in good health.

The chain has TRBV18 and TRBJ2-7; weak D call: TRBD1 (6 bases). V shed 3 bases and J shed 3 bases, with 12 bases lying between them. CDR1 KGHSH and CDR2 LQKENI come from the germline V gene. This CDR3 comprises 14 residues. In DNA, the CDR3 is TGTGCCAGCTCACCTGAAGGGACAAACTACGAGCAGTACTTC. As protein: CASSPEGTNYEQYF.

DNA of the CDR3: TGTGCCAGCTCCGATTTATCATCTACTAGCACAGATACGCAGTATTTT. It translates to CASSDLSSTSTDTQYF. The rearrangement uses TRBV7-3 and TRBJ2-3; no reliable D call. This CDR3 region has 16 residues. Looked up from germline, CDR1 is SGHTA and CDR2 is FQGTGA. Trimming took 8 bases from V and 0 from J, leaving 18 bases between them.

The rearrangement uses TRBV9 and TRBJ2-3, with 9 bases lining up with TRBD1. Germline loops: CDR1 SGDLS, CDR2 YYNGEE. V shed 4 bases, J shed 3 bases, and the junction held 6 bases outside the gene matches. The CDR3 is 15 amino acids. CDR3 bases: TGTGCCAGCAGCCCGAGGGACAGGGAGACAGATACGCAGTATTTT. Its protein is CASSPRDRETDTQYF.

The chain combines TRBV9 with TRBJ1-2; D possibly corresponds to TRBD1 (5 bases). Between the trimmed V and J ends, which lost 3 bases and 7 bases, there was a span of 19 bases. The CDR3 length is 15 residues. Germline loops: CDR1 SGDLS, CDR2 YYNGEE. CDR3 DNA sequence: TGTGCCAGCAGCGCCAGGGACTCCCGACGTGGTGGCTACACCTTC. Protein product: CASSARDSRRGGYTF.

This clone was counted a few times. This rearrangement joins TRBV16 to TRBJ2-1; D perhaps matches TRBD2 (5 bases). V was pared by 2 bases and J by 6 bases, with 5 bases between. Germline values: CDR1 KGHSY, CDR2 FQNENV. The CDR3 is made up of 12 amino acids. In nucleotides, the CDR3 is TGTGCCAGCAGCCAAACTAGCAATGAGCAGTTCTTC. This encodes CASSQTSNEQFF.

The rearrangement joins TRBV15 to TRBJ2-3; D is uncertain. The CDR3 length is 13 residues. V was trimmed by 5 bases and J by 6 bases, leaving 12 bases between them. Germline values: CDR1 LNHNV, CDR2 YYDKDF (reference sequence). This CDR3 is CATSARAGDTQYF. The DNA for the CDR3 is TGTGCCACCAGCGCCCGGGCCGGGGATACGCAGTATTTT.

V gene TRBV4-1 combines with J gene TRBJ2-1; the D is unclear. V gave up 1 base and J gave up 4 bases, with 11 bases separating them. Germline lookup yields CDR1 MGHRA and CDR2 YSYEKL. The CDR3 extends over 15 amino acids. The CDR3 region has the DNA TGCGCCAGCAGCCAAGGTTTGGAACATTACAATGAGCAGTTCTTC. As protein: CASSQGLEHYNEQFF.

This clone was recorded once. Other DNA sequences in this sample translate to the same CDR3. The chain joins TRBV9 to TRBJ2-3, with 12 bases lining up with TRBD2. V lost 3 bases to trimming and J lost 3 bases; unmatched junction nucleotides: 5. There are 16 residues in the CDR3. The germline gives CDR1 SGDLS, CDR2 YYNGEE. Here the CDR3 DNA reads TGTGCCAGCAGCGAACGACTAGCGGGAGTGACAGATACGCAGTATTTT. Protein sequence: CASSERLAGVTDTQYF. The whole variable domain, filled in from reference TRBV9 and TRBJ2-3, reads DSGVTQTPKHLITATGQRVTLRCSPRSGDLSVYWYQQSLDQGLQFLIQYYNGEERAKGNILERFSAQQFPDLHSELNLSSLELGDSALYFCASSERLAGVTDTQYFGPGTRLTVL.

J is TRBJ1-1 and V is TRBV29-1; the D is unclear. Germline assignment: CDR1 SQVTM and CDR2 ANQGSEA. V was cut by 6 bases and J by 2 bases, with 7 bases left in between. This CDR3 is built from 11 residues. The DNA for the CDR3 is TGCAGCGTACGACGCAACACTGAAGCTTTCTTT. It codes for CSVRRNTEAFF.

The chain carries TRBV18 and TRBJ1-6; possible D gene TRBD1, 5 bases. This CDR3 contains 16 residues. In germline, CDR1 is KGHSH, CDR2 LQKENI. Trimming took off 6 bases at V and 8 bases at J, with 20 bases between the two ends. The CDR3 region is CASSYTTPGDHSPLHF. The CDR3 nucleotides read TGTGCCAGCTCTTACACCACCCCGGGGGACCATTCACCCCTCCACTTT.

About this clone: Other DNA sequences in the same sample also yield this CDR3. This chain links TRBV18 with TRBJ1-2; the D is unclear. Per the germline V gene, CDR1 is KGHSH and CDR2 is LQKENI. Trimming left V 2 bases short and J 0 bases short, with 4 bases between. This CDR3 is 13 amino acids long. CDR3 in amino acids: CASSPDSNYGYTF. Here the CDR3 DNA reads TGTGCCAGCTCACCAGATTCTAACTATGGCTACACCTTC.

CDR3 amino acids: CASNWGQGTYEQYF. In DNA form, the CDR3 reads TGTGCCAGCAACTGGGGACAGGGTACCTACGAGCAGTACTTC. The genes are TRBV7-2 and TRBJ2-7; 9 bases are a match to TRBD1. The CDR3 covers 14 residues. CDR1 and CDR2 from the germline V gene are SGHTA and FQGNSA. The ends lost 7 bases at V and 2 bases at J; junction bases unmatched: 6.

The genes are TRBV5-5 and TRBJ2-2, with 12 bases fitting TRBD2. The CDR3 is made up of 16 amino acids. Trimming took 4 bases from V and 5 from J; bases not matched to a gene: 6. CDR1 is SGHKS and CDR2 is YYEKEE in the germline V gene (reference sequence). The CDR3 reads CASSVGLAGLTGELFF. CDR3 bases: TGTGCCAGCAGCGTGGGACTAGCGGGTTTAACCGGGGAGCTGTTTTTT.

The chain combines TRBV15 with TRBJ1-4; possible D gene TRBD1, 6 bases. Germline CDR1 is LNHNV and CDR2 is YYDKDF (reference sequence). The CDR3 extends over 15 amino acids. V was clipped by 2 bases and J by 4 bases, with 11 bases between them. CDR3 amino acids: CATSRQQGDNEKLFF. The DNA for the CDR3 is TGTGCCACCAGCAGACAACAGGGCGATAATGAAAAACTGTTTTTT. The full variable domain, completed using reference TRBV15 and TRBJ1-4, is DAMVIQNPRYQVTQFGKPVTLSCSQTLNHNVMYWYQQKSSQAPKLLFHYYDKDFNNEADTPDNFQSRRPNTSFCFLDIRSPGLGDTAMYLCATSRQQGDNEKLFFGSGTQLSVL.

V usage is TRBV7-3 and J usage is TRBJ1-2; possible D gene TRBD1, 5 bases. The CDR3 spans 13 residues. Per germline, CDR1 SGHTA and CDR2 FQGTGA. Trimming stripped 5 bases from V and 2 bases from J, with 9 bases between. The CDR3, as DNA: TGTGCCAGCAGCCCCGGACACAACTATGGCTACACCTTC. It translates to CASSPGHNYGYTF.

In this sample, this clone turned up once. The chain combines TRBV2 with TRBJ2-1, with D uncertain. V was cut by 8 bases and J by 4 bases, with 12 bases left in between. The CDR3 consists of 13 residues. Germline V lookup: CDR1 SNHLY, CDR2 FYNNEI. This chain's CDR3 is CASAQQVYNEQFF. The CDR3 coding sequence is TGTGCCAGCGCGCAGCAGGTATACAATGAGCAGTTCTTC.

This chain joins TRBV6-2 or TRBV6-3 and TRBJ2-7; the match to TRBD2 covers 14 bases. Germline V gene lookup returns CDR1 MNHEY and CDR2 SVGEGT. The V gene end was trimmed by 2 bases and the J gene end by 5 bases; junction bases not matched to a gene: 5. The CDR3 sequence is 16 residues long. CDR3 sequence (DNA): TGTGCCAGCAGTTACGCCGGGACTAGCGGGAGACACGAGCAGTACTTC. Amino acid sequence: CASSYAGTSGRHEQYF.

The CDR3: CASSFGVGQGAFF. Here the CDR3 DNA reads TGTGCCAGTAGTTTTGGGGTTGGACAGGGAGCTTTCTTT. The chain employs TRBV19 and TRBJ1-1, with 8 nucleotides matching TRBD1. The V gene's germline CDR1 is LNHDA and CDR2 SQIVND (reference sequence). This CDR3 comprises 13 residues. The ends lost 5 bases at V and 10 bases at J; junction bases unmatched: 9.

J is TRBJ1-1 and V is TRBV27; 7 positions match TRBD1. V trimming: 6 bases; J trimming: 0 bases; junction bases outside the gene matches: 4. The CDR3 sequence is 14 residues long. Per the germline V gene, CDR1 is MNHEY and CDR2 is SMNVEV (reference sequence). The CDR3 region is CASSMTGLNTEAFF. The CDR3 nucleotides read TGTGCCAGCAGCATGACAGGGTTGAACACTGAAGCTTTCTTT.